The clone carrying this TCR beta chain was seen a few times. The germline CDR1 and CDR2 sequences are SGHRS and YFSETQ. This CDR3 has 16 amino acids. Trimming pared 0 bases from V and 4 bases from J, leaving 14 bases between. Preparation of the TCRbeta library used unique molecular identifiers. Each CDR3 protein is one row after TCRdb ran MiXCR on the PCR reads. The profile shows a few hundred thousand distinct CDR3 sequences, under 13% of them singletons. The data belong to a study of T-cell reconstitution after alpha-beta-depleted transplantation in children. The chain recombines TRBV5-1 with TRBJ2-1, with D possibly TRBD1 on 6 matching bases. Sample: PBMCs from the stem cell graft donor, taken from the stem cell graft. The TCR comes from a human donor who donated a stem cell graft to a child with acute lymphoblastic leukemia. The CDR3 DNA reads as TGCGCCAGCAGCTTGGTCGGACAGCAATTATACAATGAGCAGTTCTTC. It yields the protein CASSLVGQQLYNEQFF.